The sequence of this T cell receptor beta chain was determined in a study of radiation and T cells in renal cell carcinoma. Documented time point: blood 4 weeks post-SBRT, at nephrectomy. The treatment here: 15 Gy SBRT to primary tumor, nephrectomy 4 weeks later. After SBRT, blood was collected at 2 and 4 weeks, plus baseline. Some clones are missing from TCRdb's copy, which holds only in-frame ones; the method was immunoSEQ multiplex PCR. This table holds under 35,000 clones, 81% found once. This clone was seen a few times. With 0 bases removed from V and 4 bases from J, the gap between germline ends came to 12 bases. CDR3 length: 14 residues. Germline V CDR1 and CDR2: GTSNPN, SVGIG (reference sequence).

The chain recombines TRBV30 with TRBJ1-1, with D maybe TRBD1 (5 bases). The sample consisted of blood, taken from a patient whose treatment included radiotherapy and nephrectomy. The source is a man between 60 and 75 years old with renal cell carcinoma. CDR3 sequence (DNA): TGTGCCTGGAGTGTAGCAGGGCGGAGCACTGAAGCTTTCTTT. Amino acids: CAWSVAGRSTEAFF.